The rows below give T cell receptor beta chains drawn from one sample of a study of cytomegalovirus exposure and HLA in healthy donors. The repertoire was sequenced with immunoSEQ multiplex PCR; TCRdb's copy has only in-frame clones and lacks some. The sample includes about 150,000 clones, approximately 80% seen only once; the top ten take 5.5% to 6%. Sequencing was performed on PBMCs. These receptors came from a young man in good health and CMV-seropositive. Both conserved end residues are part of each CDR3. D genes are given only for firm matches. Size is omitted from some rows. Given values are once, few, many or a class for expanded clones.

d_call: .
v_call: TRBV28
clone_size: .
j_call: TRBJ1-5
cdr3_nt: TGTGCCAGCAACGGGAGGAGTCAGCCCCAGCATTTT
cdr3_aa: CASNGRSQPQHF

d_call: TRBD1
v_call: TRBV11-2
clone_size: .
j_call: TRBJ2-7
cdr3_nt: TGTGCCAGCAGCTTAGGGACAGGGGGCCTTAGCTCCTACGAGCAGTACTTC
cdr3_aa: CASSLGTGGLSSYEQYF

d_call: .
v_call: TRBV6-1
clone_size: once
j_call: TRBJ2-1
cdr3_nt: TGTGCCAGCACCTCTGGAGATAGGTCCTACAATGAGCAGTTCTTC
cdr3_aa: CASTSGDRSYNEQFF

d_call: .
v_call: TRBV14
clone_size: .
j_call: TRBJ1-1
cdr3_nt: TGTGCCAGCAGCCAAGACAGAAACACTGAAGCTTTCTTT
cdr3_aa: CASSQDRNTEAFF

d_call: TRBD1
v_call: TRBV10-1
clone_size: .
j_call: TRBJ1-3
cdr3_nt: TGCGCCAGCCGAGAAGACAGGGATCAGCTCGGAAACACCATATATTTT
cdr3_aa: CASREDRDQLGNTIYF

d_call: TRBD1
v_call: TRBV6-6
clone_size: .
j_call: TRBJ1-2
cdr3_nt: TGTGCCAGCAGTCCTACAGGGGCGAACTATGGCTACACCTTC
cdr3_aa: CASSPTGANYGYTF

d_call: .
v_call: TRBV19
clone_size: .
j_call: TRBJ2-5
cdr3_nt: TGTGCCAGTAGTATAGGGGCTATTGAAGAGACCCAGTACTTC
cdr3_aa: CASSIGAIEETQYF

d_call: TRBD2
v_call: TRBV2
clone_size: .
j_call: TRBJ2-7
cdr3_nt: TGTGCCAGCAGTGAAAGCGGGAGAGCCTACGAGCAGTACTTC
cdr3_aa: CASSESGRAYEQYF

d_call: .
v_call: TRBV4-3
clone_size: few
j_call: TRBJ1-2
cdr3_nt: TGCGCCAGCAGCCAAGATATAACTAACTATGGCTACACCTTC
cdr3_aa: CASSQDITNYGYTF

d_call: .
v_call: TRBV28
clone_size: .
j_call: TRBJ2-7
cdr3_nt: TGTGCCGGGCCACCCGGGACAGATGACGGGACTGGTAGATACGAGCAGTACTTC
cdr3_aa: CAGPPGTDDGTGRYEQYF

d_call: .
v_call: TRBV5-6
clone_size: few
j_call: TRBJ2-2
cdr3_nt: TGTGCCAGCAGCGCCCAGGGGAGGGCCGGGGAGCTGTTTTTT
cdr3_aa: CASSAQGRAGELFF

d_call: .
v_call: TRBV28
clone_size: .
j_call: TRBJ1-1
cdr3_nt: TGTGCCAGCAGGACTCGGACAACCTCCACTGAAGCTTTCTTT
cdr3_aa: CASRTRTTSTEAFF

d_call: .
v_call: TRBV11-2
clone_size: .
j_call: TRBJ1-1
cdr3_nt: TGTGCCAGCAGCTTCTACGAGAACACTGAAGCTTTCTTT
cdr3_aa: CASSFYENTEAFF

d_call: TRBD1
v_call: TRBV9
clone_size: .
j_call: TRBJ2-7
cdr3_nt: TGTGCCAGCAGCGTAGGCTCCGGGACAGGGGACTACGAGCAGTACTTC
cdr3_aa: CASSVGSGTGDYEQYF

d_call: .
v_call: TRBV29-1
clone_size: few
j_call: TRBJ1-1
cdr3_nt: TGCAGCGTCTTCCCCGGGTCCACTGAAGCTTTCTTT
cdr3_aa: CSVFPGSTEAFF

d_call: TRBD1
v_call: TRBV2
clone_size: few
j_call: TRBJ1-1
cdr3_nt: TGTGCCAGCACTAACAGGGGACAAGCTTTCTTT
cdr3_aa: CASTNRGQAFF